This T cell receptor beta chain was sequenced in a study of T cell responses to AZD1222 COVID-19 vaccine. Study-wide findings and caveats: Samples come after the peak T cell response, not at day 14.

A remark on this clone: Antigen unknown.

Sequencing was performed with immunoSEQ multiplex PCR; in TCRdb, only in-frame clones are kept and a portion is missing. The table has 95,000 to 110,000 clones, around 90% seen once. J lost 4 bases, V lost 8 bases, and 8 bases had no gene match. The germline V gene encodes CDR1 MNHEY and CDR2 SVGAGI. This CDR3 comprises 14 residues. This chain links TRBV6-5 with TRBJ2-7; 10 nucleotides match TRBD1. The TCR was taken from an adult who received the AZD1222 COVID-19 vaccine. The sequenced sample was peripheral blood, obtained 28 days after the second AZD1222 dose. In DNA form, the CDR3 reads TGTGCCAGCTCGGGGGGGACAGGGGTTTACGAGCAGTACTTC. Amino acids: CASSGGTGVYEQYF.